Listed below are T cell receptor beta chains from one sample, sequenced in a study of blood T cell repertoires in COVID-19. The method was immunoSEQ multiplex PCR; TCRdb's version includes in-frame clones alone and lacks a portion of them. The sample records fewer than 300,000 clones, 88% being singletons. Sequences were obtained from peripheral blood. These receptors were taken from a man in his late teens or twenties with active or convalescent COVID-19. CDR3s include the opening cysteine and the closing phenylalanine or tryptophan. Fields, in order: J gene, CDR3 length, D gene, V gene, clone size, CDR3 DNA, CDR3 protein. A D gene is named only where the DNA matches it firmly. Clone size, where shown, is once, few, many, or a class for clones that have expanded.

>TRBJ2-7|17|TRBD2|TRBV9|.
TGTGCCAGCAGCGTCGGGACTAGCGGGGATATTTATTACGAGCAGTACTTC
CASSVGTSGDIYYEQYF
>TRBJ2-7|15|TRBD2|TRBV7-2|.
TGTGCCAGCAGCCCCGGCGGGGGGCAGTGGGACGAGCAGTACTTC
CASSPGGGQWDEQYF
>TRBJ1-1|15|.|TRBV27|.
TGTGCCAGCAGTTTTGTGAGAGAGAAGAACACTGAAGCTTTCTTT
CASSFVREKNTEAFF
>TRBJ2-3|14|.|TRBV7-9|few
TGTGCCAGCAGCTTAGCGTACAGAACAGATACGCAGTATTTT
CASSLAYRTDTQYF
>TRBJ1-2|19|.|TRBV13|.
TGTGCCAGCACCCGAGACCCCTTCTGGGCCCCCGAGGGTAACTATGGCTACACCTTC
CASTRDPFWAPEGNYGYTF
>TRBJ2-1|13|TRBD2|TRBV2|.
TGTGCCAGCAGAGTACTAGCGGTCAATGAGCAGTTCTTC
CASRVLAVNEQFF
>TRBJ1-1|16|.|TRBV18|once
TGTGCCAGCTCACCACAAGGAGGAGCGAATAACGCTGAAGCTTTCTTT
CASSPQGGANNAEAFF
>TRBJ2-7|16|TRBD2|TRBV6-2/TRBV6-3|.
TGTGCCAGCAGTTACCTCCTCCTCGGGGGGGAATACGAGCAGTACTTC
CASSYLLLGGEYEQYF
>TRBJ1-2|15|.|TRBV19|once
TGTGCCAGTAGTATTGGCCAGACAGTGGGGTATGGCTACACCTTC
CASSIGQTVGYGYTF
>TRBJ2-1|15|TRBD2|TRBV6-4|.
TGTGCCAGCAGTCTCACTAGCGGGGGGGCTTATGAGCAGTTCTTC
CASSLTSGGAYEQFF
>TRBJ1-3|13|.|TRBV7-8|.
TGTGCCAGCAGCTTACACTCTGGAAACACCATATATTTT
CASSLHSGNTIYF
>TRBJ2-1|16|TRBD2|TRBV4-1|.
TGCGCCAGCAGTCGCATGGGACTAGCGGGGGGGAATGAGCAGTTCTTC
CASSRMGLAGGNEQFF
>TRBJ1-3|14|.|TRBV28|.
TGTGCCAGCAGTCCCCCGGTTGCGCAAAACACCATATATTTT
CASSPPVAQNTIYF
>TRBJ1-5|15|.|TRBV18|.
TGTGCCAGCTCACCATGCCGCAGGGATAATCAGCCCCAGCATTTT
CASSPCRRDNQPQHF
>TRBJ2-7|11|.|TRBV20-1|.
TGCAGTGCTAGAGGGGGGGATGAGCAGTACTTC
CSARGGDEQYF
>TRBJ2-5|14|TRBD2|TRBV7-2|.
TGTGCCAGCAGCCCCGGGGGGGCTTCGGAGACCCAGTACTTC
CASSPGGASETQYF
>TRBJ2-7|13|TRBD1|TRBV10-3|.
TGTGCCATCAGTGAGGGGACAGGCTACGAGCAGTACTTC
CAISEGTGYEQYF
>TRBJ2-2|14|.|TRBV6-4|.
TGTGCCAGCAGGAGGACAGCTGACACCGGGGAGCTGTTTTTT
CASRRTADTGELFF
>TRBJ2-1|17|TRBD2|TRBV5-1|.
TGCGCCAGCAGCTTGGGTAGCGGGGGGGCAATTTACAATGAGCAGTTCTTC
CASSLGSGGAIYNEQFF
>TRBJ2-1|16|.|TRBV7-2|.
TGTGCCAGCAGCTTAGATATGGACTATTCCTACAATGAGCAGTTCTTC
CASSLDMDYSYNEQFF
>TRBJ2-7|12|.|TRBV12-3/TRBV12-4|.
TGTGCCAGCAGCATCGACAGTTACGAGCAGTACTTC
CASSIDSYEQYF
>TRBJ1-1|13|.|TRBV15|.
TGTGCCACCAGCAGGAAGACAATCACTGAAGCTTTCTTT
CATSRKTITEAFF
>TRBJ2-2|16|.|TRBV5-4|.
TGTGCCAGCAGCTTTGGAGGGACAGCCAACACCGGGGAGCTGTTTTTT
CASSFGGTANTGELFF
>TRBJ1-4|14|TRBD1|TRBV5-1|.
TGCGCCAGCAGCAGTGGACAGGAGGGAGGAAAACTGTTTTTT
CASSSGQEGGKLFF
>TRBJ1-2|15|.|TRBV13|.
TGTGCCAGCAGTATTAAGGGGCTAGAGAACTATGGCTACACCTTC
CASSIKGLENYGYTF